One sample yielded the 23 T cell receptor beta chains listed below, sequenced in a study of cytomegalovirus exposure and HLA in healthy donors. PCR amplification relied on 60 Vbeta primers (plus 13 Jbeta primers). Assay used: immunoSEQ multiplex PCR; TCRdb lists only in-frame clones, some missing. Of approximately 130,000 clones in the sample, just under 90% are singletons; the top ten hold more than 4.5%. Sequencing was carried out using PBMCs. The receptors come from a woman aged 25 to 39 in good health and CMV-seronegative.

In this sample, this clone turned up once. At one end, the junction sequence differs from germline, possibly due to a read error. J is TRBJ1-5 and V is TRBV6-4; D gene ambiguous. Germline V gene sequence: CDR1 MRHNA, CDR2 SNTAGT. The CDR3 has 11 amino acids. CDR3 bases: TGTGTCAGCATCTTTTGTACAGTGCAGCATTTT. This gives the protein CVSIFCTVQHF.

V gene TRBV2 combines with J gene TRBJ2-1; TRBD1 matches at 10 bases. Looked up from germline, CDR1 is SNHLY and CDR2 is FYNNEI. CDR3 length: 16 amino acids. Unmatched junction bases numbered 8, after V lost 2 bases and J lost 7 bases. This CDR3 reads CASSEWGGQGRNEQFF. CDR3 DNA sequence: TGTGCCAGCAGTGAATGGGGGGGACAGGGGCGGAATGAGCAGTTCTTC.

CDR3 in DNA: TGTGCCAGCAGCGTAGTAGCGGGGCGACCCTCTAGGACCGGGGAGCTGTTTTTT. Its protein product is CASSVVAGRPSRTGELFF. V and J are TRBV9 and TRBJ2-2; TRBD2 matches at 8 bases. This CDR3 spans 18 amino acids. V gave up 0 bases and J gave up 5 bases; unmatched junction bases: 12. CDR1 is SGDLS, CDR2 YYNGEE, per germline. Together with reference TRBV9 and TRBJ2-2, the CDR3 gives the full variable domain: DSGVTQTPKHLITATGQRVTLRCSPRSGDLSVYWYQQSLDQGLQFLIQYYNGEERAKGNILERFSAQQFPDLHSELNLSSLELGDSALYFCASSVVAGRPSRTGELFFGEGSRLTVL.

V usage is TRBV5-1 and J usage is TRBJ2-5, with D tentatively TRBD1 (7 bases). Germline CDR1 SGHRS, CDR2 YFSETQ. The CDR3 is 15 amino acids. V gave up 0 bases and J gave up 5 bases, with 14 bases separating them. CDR3 region: CASSLGAGGYETQYF. The CDR3 nucleotides read TGCGCCAGCAGCTTGGGGGCAGGGGGGTATGAGACCCAGTACTTC.

The chain combines TRBV7-8 with TRBJ1-1, with a weak D call TRBD1 (6 bases). The V end lost 2 bases, the J end lost 10 bases, and 17 bases lay between the germline ends. Germline V CDR1 and CDR2: SGHVS, FQNEAQ. CDR3 length equals 14 residues. The CDR3 DNA reads as TGTGCCAGCAGCTTAAGGGGGAGGGGGTATATAGCTTTCTTT. It is translated as CASSLRGRGYIAFF.

The V call is TRBV18, the J call TRBJ1-5, with D unresolved. Deletions cut 3 bases from V and 11 bases from J, with 17 bases between. This CDR3 is built from 14 residues. From germline, CDR1 is KGHSH and CDR2 LQKENI. The CDR3: CASSPNSGERTQHF. Here the CDR3 DNA reads TGTGCCAGCTCACCTAACTCCGGGGAACGGACCCAGCATTTT.

The chain uses TRBV5-1 and TRBJ1-4; 7 bases fit TRBD1. Germline CDR1 and CDR2: SGHRS and YFSETQ. The CDR3 totals 15 residues. J was trimmed by 4 bases and V by 3 bases; bases with no gene match: 6. The CDR3 DNA is TGCGCCAGCAGCTATTACCGGGACAGTAATGAAAAACTGTTTTTT. Translated: CASSYYRDSNEKLFF.

The CDR3 is CASSSDAAPGNEQFF. CDR3 sequence (DNA): TGCGCCAGCAGCTCGGACGCGGCGCCGGGGAATGAGCAGTTCTTC. The chain uses TRBV5-1 and TRBJ2-1, with TRBD2 as a possible D gene (5 bases). The CDR3 extends over 15 amino acids. Germline V lookup: CDR1 SGHRS, CDR2 YFSETQ. The V end was cut by 3 bases, the J end by 7 bases, with 17 bases between.

The chain has TRBV7-9 and TRBJ2-6; the match to TRBD1 covers 9 bases. With V trimmed by 6 bases and J by 1 base, 7 bases remained unmatched. There are 17 residues in the CDR3. Germline CDR1 reads SEHNR; CDR2 reads FQNEAQ (reference sequence). CDR3 coding DNA: TGTGCCAGCAGACCGGGACAGGGCAATTCTGGGGCCAACGTCCTGACTTTC. Amino acid sequence: CASRPGQGNSGANVLTF.

The V gene is TRBV4-3, the J gene TRBJ2-2, with D possibly TRBD2 on 6 matching bases. V was trimmed by 0 bases and J by 0 bases, leaving 11 bases between them. The CDR3 length is 17 residues. Germline CDR1 is LGHNA and CDR2 is YSLEER. The CDR3 region is CASSQDSGDANTGELFF. The CDR3 DNA reads as TGCGCCAGCAGCCAAGATAGCGGAGACGCGAACACCGGGGAGCTGTTTTTT.

This clone was found once. The chain links TRBV27 to TRBJ2-5; a weak D match, TRBD2 (5 bases). The V end was cut by 0 bases, the J end by 9 bases, with 14 bases between. The CDR3 runs 14 residues. Germline V gives CDR1 MNHEY, CDR2 SMNVEV (reference sequence). CDR3 loop: CASSLSTGMEAQYF. The CDR3 DNA is TGTGCCAGCAGTTTATCAACGGGCATGGAGGCCCAGTACTTC.

This clone was recorded only once. The rearrangement uses TRBV29-1 and TRBJ2-1; TRBD2 agrees at 14 bases. The CDR3 sequence is 15 residues long. The junction had 11 bases not matched to a gene; V was cut back by 6 bases and J by 10 bases. CDR1 and CDR2 (germline): SQVTM, ANQGSEA. In DNA, the CDR3 is TGCAGCGTCGCCGGGACTAGCGGGAGCGGCTGGGAGCAGTTCTTC. This sequence encodes CSVAGTSGSGWEQFF.

The V and J genes are TRBV5-6 and TRBJ2-3, with TRBD2 identical over 9 bases. Trimming at V came to 1 base and at J to 5 bases, leaving 14 bases not matched to a gene. This CDR3 comprises 18 residues. Germline V lookup: CDR1 SGHDT, CDR2 YYEEEE. CDR3 coding DNA: TGTGCCAGCAGCTTGTTGCGGGAGGGCCTTCCTTTCAGAGATACGCAGTATTTT. Translating gives CASSLLREGLPFRDTQYF.

In DNA, the CDR3 is TGCAGCGTTGAAGATTGGTCAGGGGAGTCCTACGAGCAGTACTTC. Translated: CSVEDWSGESYEQYF. The chain recombines TRBV29-1 with TRBJ2-7; D possibly corresponds to TRBD1 (6 bases). CDR3 length: 15 residues. V was trimmed by 0 bases and J by 1 base, leaving 13 bases between them. Germline values: CDR1 SQVTM, CDR2 ANQGSEA.

This clone has just one count. The chain carries TRBV5-6 and TRBJ1-2; 8 bases fit TRBD1. In germline, CDR1 is SGHDT, CDR2 YYEEEE. The CDR3 loop spans 15 amino acids. With 2 bases clipped from V and 6 bases from J, the junction kept 9 bases outside the gene matches. CDR3 amino acids: CASSFRDRPLNGYTF. CDR3 sequence (DNA): TGTGCCAGCAGCTTCCGGGACAGGCCCTTAAATGGCTACACCTTC.

The chain recombines TRBV7-9 with TRBJ1-1, with 10 bases fitting TRBD1. The CDR3 covers 16 residues. The V gene's germline CDR1 is SEHNR and CDR2 FQNEAQ (reference sequence). Trimming removed 8 bases from V and 5 bases from J; junction bases left unmatched: 14. The DNA for the CDR3 is TGTGCCAGCGGCCGGACAGGGGGGCGCTTCTGGACTGAAGCTTTCTTT. Its translation: CASGRTGGRFWTEAFF.

V is TRBV2 and J is TRBJ1-5, with D possibly being TRBD1 (6 bases). V gave up 3 bases and J gave up 1 base, with 13 bases separating them. The CDR3 runs 16 residues. Germline-derived CDR1 and CDR2 are SNHLY and FYNNEI. CDR3 nucleotide sequence: TGTGCCAGCAGTGACAGGGGTGAATTGAGCAATCAGCCCCAGCATTTT. It is translated as CASSDRGELSNQPQHF.

The rearrangement links TRBV4-1 to TRBJ2-5; 7 bases are shared with TRBD2. Germline assignment: CDR1 MGHRA and CDR2 YSYEKL. The CDR3 spans 14 residues. Germline trimming cut 4 bases from V and 5 bases from J; bases unmatched to any gene: 7. CDR3 coding DNA: TGCGCCAGCAGCCCCTGGGAGGGTTCCGAGACCCAGTACTTC. Residues: CASSPWEGSETQYF.

The chain carries TRBV5-5 and TRBJ2-6; a possible D gene is TRBD2 (6 bases). The CDR3 totals 15 residues. Germline CDR1 SGHKS, CDR2 YYEKEE (reference sequence). Trimming removed 2 bases from V and 4 bases from J, with 10 bases in between. The CDR3 DNA is TGTGCCAGCAGCTTCGCGGGGCCCGGGGCCAACGTCCTGACTTTC. The encoded protein is CASSFAGPGANVLTF.

The CDR3 bases are TGTGCCAGTAGTATCGGGGGGGGCGTTCAGCCCCAGCATTTT. Its translation: CASSIGGGVQPQHF. The genes are TRBV19 and TRBJ1-5; perhaps TRBD1 as D (6 bases). Germline V gives CDR1 LNHDA, CDR2 SQIVND (reference sequence). V lost 3 bases, J lost 6 bases, and 12 bases lay in between. This CDR3 region has 14 residues. Filled out from reference TRBV19 and TRBJ1-5, the complete variable domain reads DGGITQSPKYLFRKEGQNVTLSCEQNLNHDAMYWYRQDPGQGLRLIYYSQIVNDFQKGDIAEGYSVSREKKESFPLTVTSAQKNPTAFYLCASSIGGGVQPQHFGDGTRLSIL.

This chain connects TRBV7-7 to TRBJ2-1, with TRBD2 identical over 8 bases. The ends lost 5 bases at V and 5 bases at J; junction bases unmatched: 8. The CDR3 length is 15 residues. Germline CDR1 reads SSHAT; CDR2 reads FNYEAQ (reference sequence). CDR3 nucleotide sequence: TGTGCCAGCAGCCCTGTAGCGGGGTCTAACAATGAGCAGTTCTTC. Encoded protein: CASSPVAGSNNEQFF.

V gene TRBV6-6 combines with J gene TRBJ1-1; no clear D. This CDR3 is 11 amino acids long. Deletions cut 7 bases from V and 8 bases from J, with 11 bases between. CDR1 MNHNY and CDR2 SVGAGI come from the germline V gene (reference sequence). The DNA for the CDR3 is TGTGCCAGCACCGAATCGGGGGAAGCTTTCTTT. Its translation: CASTESGEAFF.

This clone was seen just once. V usage is TRBV11-2 and J usage is TRBJ2-3, with D perhaps TRBD1 (5 bases). This CDR3 is built from 15 residues. V was clipped by 4 bases and J by 3 bases, with 14 bases between them. Germline V gene sequence: CDR1 SGHAT, CDR2 FQNNGV. As DNA, the CDR3 is TGTGCCAGCAGCTCGCCTGAAAGGGGAACAGATACGCAGTATTTT. This codes for CASSSPERGTDTQYF.